What follows describes a single T cell receptor beta chain. 60 Vbeta and 13 Jbeta primers were used in PCR. Some clones are missing from TCRdb's copy, which holds only in-frame ones; the method was immunoSEQ multiplex PCR. This table has around 130,000 clones, about 79% appearing once. The data originate from a study of cytomegalovirus exposure and HLA in healthy donors. The sequencing sample was made of PBMCs. The clonotype was recovered from a woman under 30 in good health and CMV-seropositive.

The CDR3 protein is CASSLLAGAQETQYF. The CDR3 DNA follows: TGTGCCAGCAGCTTACTAGCGGGGGCACAAGAGACCCAGTACTTC. This sequence joins TRBV11-2 and TRBJ2-5; 10 nucleotides agree with TRBD2. V was clipped by 2 bases and J by 2 bases; unmatched bases: 2. The germline V gene has CDR1 SGHAT and CDR2 FQNNGV. The length of the CDR3 is 15 residues.